What follows are 4 T cell receptor beta chains derived from one specimen sequenced in a study of regulatory T cells in long-lasting Graves disease listed by TCRdb under 2021. Library preparation was by multiplex PCR. Sequencing used an Illumina HiSeq 4000. To build TCR beta libraries, CDR3 regions were amplified by Arm-PCR using iRepertoire HTBI primers. TCRdb cleaned the public reads at Q25 with fastp, built clones with MiXCR and kept in-frame beta chains. One record per CDR3 amino acid sequence lists the most common genes and DNA. The sample table contains 390,000 or so distinct CDR3 sequences; only one count was recorded for roughly 23% of them. About 29% of the sample goes to the ten largest clones. What this sample's time point label stands for: persistent/refractory GD, antithyroid drugs over 5 years with positive TRAb. For both TCR sequencing and RNA sequencing, RNA was extracted from PBMCs in TRIzol.

The starting material was peripheral blood mononuclear cells (PBMCs), obtained when the disease was refractory, from a patient treated with antithyroid drugs. These receptors came from a woman in her thirties or forties with Graves disease. Donor details come from another sample of the same person, matched by shared clones.

This clonotype was found a few times. This chain joins TRBV20-1 and TRBJ1-5; no definite D call. V was clipped by 5 bases and J by 2 bases, with 7 bases between them. CDR3 length: 12 amino acids. Germline CDR1 DFQATT, CDR2 SNEGSKA (reference sequence). This chain's CDR3 is CSAGSGNQPQHF. CDR3 DNA sequence: TGCAGTGCTGGGTCGGGCAATCAGCCCCAGCATTTT.

At least ten counts were recorded for this clonotype. V gene TRBV24-1 combines with J gene TRBJ1-5; 7 bases are shared with TRBD1. With V trimmed by 7 bases and J by 0 bases, 8 bases remained unmatched. This CDR3 has 16 residues. The germline V gene has CDR1 KGHDR and CDR2 SFDVKD. The CDR3 DNA is TGTGCCACCAGCGCCGGGACAGTTATTAGCAATCAGCCCCAGCATTTT. This sequence encodes CATSAGTVISNQPQHF.

The CDR3 spells CSARDHTSGGLGYEQYF. CDR3 nucleotides: TGCAGTGCTAGAGATCATACTAGCGGGGGACTTGGGTACGAGCAGTACTTC. This chain joins TRBV20-1 and TRBJ2-7, with 11 bases matching TRBD2. Germline CDR1 is DFQATT and CDR2 is SNEGSKA (reference sequence). The CDR3 has 17 residues. Unmatched junction bases numbered 11, after V lost 0 bases and J lost 4 bases.

The chain couples TRBV7-9 to TRBJ1-1; unclear D gene. Germline V lookup: CDR1 SEHNR, CDR2 FQNEAQ (reference sequence). Trimming shortened V by 2 bases and J by 0 bases, and 16 bases separated the two germline ends. The CDR3 is made up of 17 amino acids. CDR3 region: CASSLRLGAEVNTEAFF. CDR3 DNA sequence: TGTGCCAGCAGCTTAAGGTTGGGCGCGGAAGTGAACACTGAAGCTTTCTTT.